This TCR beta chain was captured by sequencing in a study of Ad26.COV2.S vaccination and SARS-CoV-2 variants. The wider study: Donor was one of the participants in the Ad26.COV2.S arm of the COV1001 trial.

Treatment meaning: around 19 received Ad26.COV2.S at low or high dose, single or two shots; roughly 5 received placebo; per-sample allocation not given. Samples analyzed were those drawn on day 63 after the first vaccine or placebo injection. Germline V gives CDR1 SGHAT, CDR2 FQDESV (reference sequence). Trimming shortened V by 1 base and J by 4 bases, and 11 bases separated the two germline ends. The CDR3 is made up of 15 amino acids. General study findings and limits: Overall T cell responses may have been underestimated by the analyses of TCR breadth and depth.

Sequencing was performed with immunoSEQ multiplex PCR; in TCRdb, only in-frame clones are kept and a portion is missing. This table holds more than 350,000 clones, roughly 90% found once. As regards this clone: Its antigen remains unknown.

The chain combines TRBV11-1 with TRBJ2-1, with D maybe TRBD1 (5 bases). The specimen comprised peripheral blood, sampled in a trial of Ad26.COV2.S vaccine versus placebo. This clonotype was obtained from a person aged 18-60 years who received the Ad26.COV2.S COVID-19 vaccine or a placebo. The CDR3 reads CASSLGSGYYNEQFF. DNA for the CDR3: TGTGCCAGCAGCTTAGGGTCAGGGTATTACAATGAGCAGTTCTTC.